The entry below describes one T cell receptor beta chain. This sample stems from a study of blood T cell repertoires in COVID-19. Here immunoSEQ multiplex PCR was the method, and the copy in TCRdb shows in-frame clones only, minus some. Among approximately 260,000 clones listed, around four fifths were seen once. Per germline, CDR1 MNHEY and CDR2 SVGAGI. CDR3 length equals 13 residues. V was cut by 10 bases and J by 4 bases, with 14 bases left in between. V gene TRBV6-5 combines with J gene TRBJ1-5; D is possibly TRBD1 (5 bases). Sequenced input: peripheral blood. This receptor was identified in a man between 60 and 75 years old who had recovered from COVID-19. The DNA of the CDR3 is TGTGCCACCAGCCCCGGGGGGAATCAGCCCCAGCATTTT. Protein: CATSPGGNQPQHF.